This T cell receptor beta chain was identified during a study of early T cells in non-severe SARS-CoV-2 infection. Study summary: From unsorted whole blood, bulk RNA was sequenced, and the chains remained unpaired.

TCRdb redid the calling of the 5' RACE reads with MiXCR, one entry per CDR3 protein. Of about 71,000 distinct CDR3 sequences in the sample, approximately 15% were seen once. V was pared by 3 bases and J by 4 bases, with 15 bases between. CDR3 length: 15 amino acids. The germline V gene has CDR1 WSHSY and CDR2 SAAADI. Sequences were derived from whole blood, sampled at baseline. The source of this sequence is an adult who was a healthcare worker with PCR-confirmed SARS-CoV-2 infection or an uninfected control (not recorded which). V and J are TRBV10-2 and TRBJ1-2, with TRBD1 as a possible D gene (6 bases). CDR3 sequence reads: CASSDWAGETYGYTF. Here the CDR3 DNA reads TGCGCCAGCAGTGATTGGGCAGGGGAGACCTATGGCTACACCTTC.